One and the same sample provided the 2 T cell receptor beta chains below, sequenced in a study of T cells in Graves' hyperthyroidism and ophthalmopathy. Researchers took RNA transcripts and amplified the TCR beta CDR3 regions from them. In the first-round RT-PCR of the TCR CDR3, the HTBI primer set was used. MiXCR was run by TCRdb on the multiplex PCR reads, yielding one entry per CDR3 protein. The table has hundreds of thousands of distinct CDR3 sequences, around 39% seen once; the top ten hold around 9.3%. Sequenced: blood. These TCRs come from a man between 18 and 29 years old with Graves' hyperthyroidism.

V usage is TRBV7-3 and J usage is TRBJ1-4; D might be TRBD1 (6 bases). CDR3 length equals 17 residues. Germline loops: CDR1 SGHTA, CDR2 FQGTGA. Trimming shortened V by 6 bases and J by 8 bases, and 25 bases separated the two germline ends. As DNA, the CDR3 is TGTGCCAGCAGTCCTGGGGCGAGGGGGGGGGCGCGCGAAAAACTGTTTTTT. Translation: CASSPGARGGAREKLFF.

The V gene is TRBV5-1, the J gene TRBJ1-2, with TRBD1 as a possible D gene (6 bases). V lost 5 bases, J lost 7 bases, and 15 bases lay in between. Germline V CDR1 and CDR2: SGHRS, YFSETQ. This CDR3 is built from 13 residues. The CDR3, as DNA: TGCGCCAGCAGTGGCTCACAGGACAGTGGCTACACCTTC. Amino acid sequence: CASSGSQDSGYTF.